This record concerns one T cell receptor beta chain sequence. Germline CDR1 is LGHDT and CDR2 is YNNKEL (reference sequence). Trimming shortened V by 2 bases and J by 3 bases, and 8 bases separated the two germline ends. The CDR3 consists of 13 residues. Per the original data handling: Scientists estimated how many nucleated cells there were by amplifying reference gene primers. Assay: immunoSEQ multiplex PCR; the TCRdb copy retains only in-frame clones and omits some. The V and J calls and clone size were taken over from that table, and D and trimming were inferred from the DNA. Of 100,000 or so clones in the sample, 70% to 90% were seen once. This sample is part of a study of blood T cell repertoires in COVID-19. Background on the study: The origin of the acute and convalescent COVID-19 samples was the United States, Italy and Spain. Nucleic acid was either cDNA or gDNA, and it came from T cells, B-cell-depleted T cells, or PBMCs.

The TCR comes from a human donor in a cohort sampled during active COVID-19. The chain carries TRBV3-1 (or the pseudogene TRBV3-2) and TRBJ2-7; D perhaps matches TRBD1 (6 bases). Sequences were obtained from peripheral blood. The CDR3 loop is CASSQTGFYEQYF. The CDR3 DNA is TGTGCCAGCAGCCAAACAGGGTTCTACGAGCAGTACTTC.